Presented here are 19 T cell receptor beta chains from one specimen sequenced in a study of blood T cell dynamics during melanoma immunotherapy. Assay: immunoSEQ multiplex PCR; the TCRdb copy retains only in-frame clones and omits some. The profile shows 15,000 to 20,000 clones, about nine tenths of them singletons. As to time point: pre-treatment baseline. The source material was blood, sampled from a patient treated with checkpoint blockade. Receptors were obtained from a human donor with melanoma.

The chain carries TRBV7-9 and TRBJ1-1; D gene unclear. Germline CDR1 reads SEHNR; CDR2 reads FQNEAQ (reference sequence). The CDR3 is 10 residues long. V lost 4 bases, J lost 11 bases, and 8 bases lay in between. The CDR3 bases are TGTGCCAGCAGCTCGAACTTTGCTTTCTTT. Protein sequence: CASSSNFAFF. Drawing the rest from reference TRBV7-9 and TRBJ1-1, the complete variable domain is DTGVSQNPRHKITKRGQNVTFRCDPISEHNRLYWYRQTLGQGPEFLTYFQNEAQLEKSRLLSDRFSAERPKGSFSTLEIQRTEQGDSAMYLCASSSNFAFFGQGTRLTVV.

The rearrangement links TRBV28 to TRBJ1-1, with D hard to call. The ends were cut back, 8 bases at V and 0 bases at J, with 10 bases in the middle. Germline CDR1 is MDHEN and CDR2 is SYDVKM. The CDR3 is made up of 13 amino acids. The CDR3 DNA sequence: TGTGCCAGCCGCGGGGTTATGAACACTGAAGCTTTCTTT. Amino acids: CASRGVMNTEAFF.

The chain joins TRBV12-5 to TRBJ1-2; D not resolved. V was shortened by 5 bases and J by 8 bases, with 12 bases between the two germline ends. The CDR3 consists of 12 residues. Per germline, CDR1 LGHNT and CDR2 FRNRAP. This CDR3 reads CASGLWGGGYTF. The DNA for the CDR3 is TGTGCTAGTGGTCTTTGGGGTGGAGGCTACACCTTC.

The CDR3: CSVAGVYGYTF. The CDR3 nucleotides read TGCAGCGTTGCGGGGGTCTATGGCTACACCTTC. The J gene is TRBJ1-2, the V gene TRBV29-1; perhaps TRBD1 as D (5 bases). Germline CDR1 and CDR2: SQVTM and ANQGSEA. The CDR3 is 11 amino acids. Trimming stripped 4 bases from V and 4 bases from J, with 7 bases between.

This clone was found a few times. The chain carries TRBV7-9 and TRBJ1-1, with D possibly being TRBD1 (5 bases). Germline V lookup: CDR1 SEHNR, CDR2 FQNEAQ (reference sequence). This CDR3 is built from 13 residues. The V end was cut by 6 bases, the J end by 5 bases, with 13 bases between. The CDR3 is CASSWTGGTEAFF. In DNA form, the CDR3 reads TGTGCCAGCAGTTGGACGGGGGGGACTGAAGCTTTCTTT.

V usage is TRBV6-5 and J usage is TRBJ2-5; 7 bases are a match to TRBD2. CDR1 is MNHEY and CDR2 is SVGAGI in the germline V gene. V shed 0 bases, J shed 7 bases, and the junction held 5 bases outside the gene matches. There are 14 residues in the CDR3. CDR3 in amino acids: CASSYSTGEGTQYF. CDR3 sequence (DNA): TGTGCCAGCAGTTACTCCACGGGGGAGGGGACCCAGTACTTC.

This chain links TRBV27 with TRBJ1-2; maybe TRBD1 (5 bases). Germline CDR1 MNHEY, CDR2 SMNVEV (reference sequence). With 3 bases removed from V and 2 bases from J, the gap between germline ends came to 13 bases. The CDR3 consists of 15 residues. CDR3 in DNA: TGTGCCAGCAGTTTGTCAGGGACGCCAAACTATGGCTACACCTTC. Protein sequence: CASSLSGTPNYGYTF.

The gene calls are TRBV9 and TRBJ2-5; 10 bases line up with TRBD2. V trimming: 3 bases; J trimming: 5 bases; junction bases outside the gene matches: 7. This CDR3 is built from 15 residues. CDR1 is SGDLS, CDR2 YYNGEE, per germline. CDR3 protein: CASSGRAGGMETQYF. The CDR3 DNA sequence: TGTGCCAGCAGCGGACGAGCGGGGGGGATGGAGACCCAGTACTTC.

The gene calls are TRBV6-1 and TRBJ2-1, with 11 bases aligning to TRBD2. Germline lookup yields CDR1 MNHNS and CDR2 SASEGT. J was trimmed by 4 bases and V by 6 bases; bases with no gene match: 5. CDR3 size: 15 residues. CDR3 nucleotides: TGTGCCAGCAGGGCCGGGACTAGCGGTTACAATGAGCAGTTCTTC. It encodes CASRAGTSGYNEQFF.

This clone was detected only a few times. The gene calls are TRBV4-2 and TRBJ1-2; D gene uncertain. The CDR3 is 12 residues long. The germline CDR1 and CDR2 sequences are LGHNA and YNFKEQ. V dropped 4 bases and J dropped 5 bases, with 8 bases sitting between them. The chain's CDR3 is CASSPSGYGYTF. For the CDR3, the DNA is TGTGCCAGCAGCCCCTCCGGGTATGGCTACACCTTC.

The V call is TRBV27, the J call TRBJ2-1; D call uncertain. This CDR3 has 11 residues. Germline CDR1 and CDR2: MNHEY and SMNVEV (reference sequence). Trimming shortened V by 4 bases and J by 10 bases, and 8 bases separated the two germline ends. The DNA for the CDR3 is TGTGCCAGCAGTTCGAGCCTAGAGCAGTTCTTC. Protein sequence: CASSSSLEQFF.

The rearrangement joins TRBV5-8 to TRBJ2-3, with D possibly TRBD1 on 5 matching bases. This CDR3 has 14 residues. With 7 bases removed from V and 2 bases from J, the gap between germline ends came to 14 bases. The germline V gene encodes CDR1 SGHTS and CDR2 YDEGEE. The DNA for the CDR3 is TGTGCCAGCGACGGGTGGGGCTCCACAGATACGCAGTATTTT. Amino acid sequence: CASDGWGSTDTQYF.

The chain joins TRBV6-4 to TRBJ1-2; unclear D gene. With 2 bases removed from V and 3 bases from J, the gap between germline ends came to 10 bases. Germline V CDR1 and CDR2: MRHNA, SNTAGT. The length of the CDR3 is 14 residues. CDR3 bases: TGTGCCAGCAGTGACCCGGAGTTGGACTATGGCTACACCTTC. This sequence encodes CASSDPELDYGYTF.

This chain links TRBV28 with TRBJ1-3; 8 positions match TRBD1. Germline-derived CDR1 and CDR2 are MDHEN and SYDVKM. This CDR3 has 15 residues. Trimming at V came to 4 bases and at J to 0 bases, leaving 2 bases not matched to a gene. The CDR3 DNA follows: TGTGCCAGCAGTTCGCAGGGGGCCTCTGGAAACACCATATATTTT. Encoded protein: CASSSQGASGNTIYF.

This chain uses TRBV5-6 with TRBJ1-5, with 7 bases lining up with TRBD1. The V segment lost 4 bases and the J segment 4 bases; nucleotides outside the gene matches: 8. This CDR3 is built from 15 residues. The germline CDR1 and CDR2 sequences are SGHDT and YYEEEE. The CDR3 nucleotides read TGTGCCAGCAGCCGTGGACAGGTCTCTAATCAGCCCCAGCATTTT. This sequence encodes CASSRGQVSNQPQHF.

The J gene is TRBJ2-1, the V gene TRBV27; TRBD1 or TRBD2 may be the D gene (7 bases each). V lost 10 bases to trimming and J lost 4 bases, with 17 bases between them. From germline, CDR1 is MNHEY and CDR2 SMNVEV (reference sequence). CDR3 size: 14 residues. CDR3 sequence: CATRGGRGYNEQFF. CDR3 in DNA: TGTGCCACCAGGGGGGGCCGAGGGTACAATGAGCAGTTCTTC.

J is TRBJ2-2 and V is TRBV5-1; D possibly matches TRBD1 or TRBD2 (5 bases each). V lost 3 bases to trimming and J lost 3 bases, with 12 bases between them. This CDR3 comprises 15 residues. In germline, CDR1 is SGHRS, CDR2 YFSETQ. CDR3 in DNA: TGCGCCAGCAGCTCTCTTCAGGGACACACCGGGGAGCTGTTTTTT. Translated: CASSSLQGHTGELFF.

The chain joins TRBV5-1 to TRBJ2-1, with 11 positions matching TRBD2. The V and J ends lost 5 bases and 0 bases, in that order; junction bases with no gene match: 7. Germline loops: CDR1 SGHRS, CDR2 YFSETQ. The CDR3 is 17 amino acids. For the CDR3, the DNA is TGCGCCAGCAGGGAACTAGCGGGAGTCCCCTCCTACAATGAGCAGTTCTTC. Its translation: CASRELAGVPSYNEQFF.

The V gene is TRBV11-2, the J gene TRBJ1-3; no definite D call. The V gene lost 3 bases and the J gene lost 4 bases, with 10 bases spanning the gap. This CDR3 spans 14 amino acids. Germline V gives CDR1 SGHAT, CDR2 FQNNGV. The CDR3 sequence is CASSLVGLGNTIYF. CDR3 bases: TGTGCCAGCAGCTTGGTGGGTCTGGGAAACACCATATATTTT.